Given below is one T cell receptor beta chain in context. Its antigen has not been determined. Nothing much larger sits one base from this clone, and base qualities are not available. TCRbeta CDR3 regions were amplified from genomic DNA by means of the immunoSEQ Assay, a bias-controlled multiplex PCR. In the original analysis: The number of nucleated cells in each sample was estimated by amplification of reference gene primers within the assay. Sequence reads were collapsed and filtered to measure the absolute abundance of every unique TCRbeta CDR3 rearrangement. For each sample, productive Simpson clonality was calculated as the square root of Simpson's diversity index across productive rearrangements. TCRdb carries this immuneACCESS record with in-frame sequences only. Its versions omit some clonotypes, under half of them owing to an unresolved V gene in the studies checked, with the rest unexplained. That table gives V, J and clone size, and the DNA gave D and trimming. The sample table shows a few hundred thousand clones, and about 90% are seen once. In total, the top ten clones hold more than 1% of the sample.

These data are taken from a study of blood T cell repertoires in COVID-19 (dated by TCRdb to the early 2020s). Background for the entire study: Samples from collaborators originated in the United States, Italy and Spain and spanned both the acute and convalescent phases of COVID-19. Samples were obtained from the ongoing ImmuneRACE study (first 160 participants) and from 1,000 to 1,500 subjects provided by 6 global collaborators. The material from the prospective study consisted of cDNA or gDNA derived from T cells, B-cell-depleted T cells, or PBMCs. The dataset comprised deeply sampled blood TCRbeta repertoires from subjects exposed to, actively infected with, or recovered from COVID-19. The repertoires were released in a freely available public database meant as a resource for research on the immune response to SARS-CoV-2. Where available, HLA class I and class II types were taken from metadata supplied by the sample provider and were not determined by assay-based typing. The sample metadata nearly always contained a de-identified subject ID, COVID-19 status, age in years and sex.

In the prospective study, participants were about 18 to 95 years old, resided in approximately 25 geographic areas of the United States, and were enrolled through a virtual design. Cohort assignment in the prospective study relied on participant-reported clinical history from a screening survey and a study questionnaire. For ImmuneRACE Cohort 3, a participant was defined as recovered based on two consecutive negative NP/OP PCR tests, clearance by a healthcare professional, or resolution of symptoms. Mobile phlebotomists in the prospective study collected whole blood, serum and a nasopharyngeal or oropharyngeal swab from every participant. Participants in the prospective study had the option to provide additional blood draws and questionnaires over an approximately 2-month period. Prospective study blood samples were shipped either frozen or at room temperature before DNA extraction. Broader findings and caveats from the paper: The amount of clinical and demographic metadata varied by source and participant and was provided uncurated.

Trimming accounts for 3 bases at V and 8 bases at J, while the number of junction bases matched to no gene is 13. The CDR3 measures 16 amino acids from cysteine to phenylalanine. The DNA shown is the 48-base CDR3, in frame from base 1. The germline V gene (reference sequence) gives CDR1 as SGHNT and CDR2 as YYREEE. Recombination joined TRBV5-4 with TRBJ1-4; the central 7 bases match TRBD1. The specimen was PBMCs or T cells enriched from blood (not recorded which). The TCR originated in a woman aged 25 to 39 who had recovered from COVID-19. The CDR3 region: CASSSGTTGSNEKLFF. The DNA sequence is TGTGCCAGCAGCTCTGGGACGACAGGGTCGAACGAAAAACTGTTTTTT.